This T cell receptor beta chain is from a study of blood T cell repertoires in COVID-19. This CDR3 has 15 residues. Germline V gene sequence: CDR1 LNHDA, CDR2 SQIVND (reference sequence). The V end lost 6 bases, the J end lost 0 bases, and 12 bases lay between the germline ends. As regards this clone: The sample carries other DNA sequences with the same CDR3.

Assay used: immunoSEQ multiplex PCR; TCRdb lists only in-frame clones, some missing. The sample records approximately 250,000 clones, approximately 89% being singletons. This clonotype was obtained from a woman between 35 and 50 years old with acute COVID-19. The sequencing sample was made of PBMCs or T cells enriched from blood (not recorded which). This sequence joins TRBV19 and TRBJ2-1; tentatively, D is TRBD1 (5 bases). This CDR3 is CASSPDRSSYNEQFF. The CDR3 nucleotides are TGTGCCAGTAGCCCCGACAGAAGCTCCTACAATGAGCAGTTCTTC.